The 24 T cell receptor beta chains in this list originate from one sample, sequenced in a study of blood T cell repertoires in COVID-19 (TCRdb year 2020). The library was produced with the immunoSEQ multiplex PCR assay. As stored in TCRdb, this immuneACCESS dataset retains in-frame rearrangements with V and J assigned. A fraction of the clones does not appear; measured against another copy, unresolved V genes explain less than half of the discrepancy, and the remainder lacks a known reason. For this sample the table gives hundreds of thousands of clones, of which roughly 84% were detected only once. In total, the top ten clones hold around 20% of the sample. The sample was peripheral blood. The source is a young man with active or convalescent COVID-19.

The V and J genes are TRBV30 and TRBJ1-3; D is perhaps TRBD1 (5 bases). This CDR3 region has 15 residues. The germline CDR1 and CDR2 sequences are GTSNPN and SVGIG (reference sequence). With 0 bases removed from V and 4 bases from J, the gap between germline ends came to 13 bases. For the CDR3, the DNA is TGTGCCTGGAGTGTTGATACAGGTTCAGGAAACACCATATATTTT. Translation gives CAWSVDTGSGNTIYF.

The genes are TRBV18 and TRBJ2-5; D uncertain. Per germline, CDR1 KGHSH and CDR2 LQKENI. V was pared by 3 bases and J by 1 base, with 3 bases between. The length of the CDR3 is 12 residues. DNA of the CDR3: TGTGCCAGCTCACCCGGCCAAGAGACCCAGTACTTC. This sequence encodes CASSPGQETQYF.

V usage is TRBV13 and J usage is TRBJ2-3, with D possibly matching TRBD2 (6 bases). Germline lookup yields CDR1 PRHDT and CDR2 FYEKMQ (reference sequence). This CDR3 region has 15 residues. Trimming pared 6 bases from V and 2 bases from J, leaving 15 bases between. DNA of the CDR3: TGTGCCAGCAGACCCACGGGGGAGCTCACAGATACGCAGTATTTT. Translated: CASRPTGELTDTQYF.

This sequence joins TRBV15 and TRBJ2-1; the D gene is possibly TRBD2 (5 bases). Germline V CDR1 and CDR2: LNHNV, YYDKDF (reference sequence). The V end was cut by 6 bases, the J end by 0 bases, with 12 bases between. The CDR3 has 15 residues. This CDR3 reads CATRPLESSYNEQFF. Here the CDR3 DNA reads TGTGCCACCAGACCACTAGAGAGCTCCTACAATGAGCAGTTCTTC.

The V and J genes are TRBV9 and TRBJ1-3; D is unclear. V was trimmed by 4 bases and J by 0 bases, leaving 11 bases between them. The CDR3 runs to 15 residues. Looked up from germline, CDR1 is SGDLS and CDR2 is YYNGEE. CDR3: CASSPGWNSGNTIYF. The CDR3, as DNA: TGTGCCAGCAGCCCAGGTTGGAACTCTGGAAACACCATATATTTT. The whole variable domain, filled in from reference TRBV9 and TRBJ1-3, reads DSGVTQTPKHLITATGQRVTLRCSPRSGDLSVYWYQQSLDQGLQFLIQYYNGEERAKGNILERFSAQQFPDLHSELNLSSLELGDSALYFCASSPGWNSGNTIYFGEGSWLTVV.

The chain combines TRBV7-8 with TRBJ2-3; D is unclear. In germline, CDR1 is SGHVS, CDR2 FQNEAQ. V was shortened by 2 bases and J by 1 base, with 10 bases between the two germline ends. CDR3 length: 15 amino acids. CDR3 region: CASSLTLFGTDTQYF. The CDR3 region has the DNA TGTGCCAGCAGCTTAACGCTATTTGGCACAGATACGCAGTATTTT.

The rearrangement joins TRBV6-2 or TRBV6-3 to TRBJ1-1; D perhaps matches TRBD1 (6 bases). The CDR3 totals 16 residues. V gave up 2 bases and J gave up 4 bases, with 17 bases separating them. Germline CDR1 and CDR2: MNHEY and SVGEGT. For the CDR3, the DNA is TGTGCCAGCAGTTACGCACAGCGGGACATGGGCACTGAAGCTTTCTTT. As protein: CASSYAQRDMGTEAFF.

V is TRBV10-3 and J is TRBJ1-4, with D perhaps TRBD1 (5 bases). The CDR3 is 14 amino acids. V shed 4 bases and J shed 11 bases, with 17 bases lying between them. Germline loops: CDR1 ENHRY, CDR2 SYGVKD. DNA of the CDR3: TGTGCCATCAGTGGGGGAGGGGAGGCGAGGAAACTGTTTTTT. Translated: CAISGGGEARKLFF.

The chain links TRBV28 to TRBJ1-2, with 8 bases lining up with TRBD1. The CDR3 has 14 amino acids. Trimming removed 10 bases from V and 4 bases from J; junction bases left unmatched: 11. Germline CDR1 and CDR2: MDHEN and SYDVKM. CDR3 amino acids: CATPDGTGFYGYTF. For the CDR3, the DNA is TGTGCCACCCCTGATGGGACAGGCTTCTATGGCTACACCTTC.

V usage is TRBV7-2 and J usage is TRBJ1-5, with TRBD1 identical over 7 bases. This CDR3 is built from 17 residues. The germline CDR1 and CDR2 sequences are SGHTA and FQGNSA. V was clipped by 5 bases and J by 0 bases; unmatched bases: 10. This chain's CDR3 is CASSHRTGPYSNQPQHF. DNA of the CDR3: TGTGCCAGCAGCCACAGGACAGGCCCTTATAGCAATCAGCCCCAGCATTTT.

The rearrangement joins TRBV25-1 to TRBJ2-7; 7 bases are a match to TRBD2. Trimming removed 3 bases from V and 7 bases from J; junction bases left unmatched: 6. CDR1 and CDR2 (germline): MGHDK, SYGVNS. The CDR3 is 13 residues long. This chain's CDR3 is CASSDREGREQYF. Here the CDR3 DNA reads TGTGCCAGCAGTGATAGGGAGGGGAGGGAGCAGTACTTC.

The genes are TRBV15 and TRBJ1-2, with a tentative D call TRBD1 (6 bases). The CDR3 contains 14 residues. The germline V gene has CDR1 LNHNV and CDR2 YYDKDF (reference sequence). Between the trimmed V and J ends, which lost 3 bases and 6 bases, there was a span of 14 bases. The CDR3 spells CATSSGGAVHGYTF. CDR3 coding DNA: TGTGCCACCAGCAGTGGGGGCGCAGTCCATGGCTACACCTTC.

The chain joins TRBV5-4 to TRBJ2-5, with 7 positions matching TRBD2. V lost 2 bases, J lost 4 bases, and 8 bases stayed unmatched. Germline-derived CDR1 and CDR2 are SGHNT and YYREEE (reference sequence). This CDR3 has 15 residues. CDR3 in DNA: TGTGCCAGCAGCTTTTCAAGGTCGGGGGGAGAGACCCAGTACTTC. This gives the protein CASSFSRSGGETQYF.

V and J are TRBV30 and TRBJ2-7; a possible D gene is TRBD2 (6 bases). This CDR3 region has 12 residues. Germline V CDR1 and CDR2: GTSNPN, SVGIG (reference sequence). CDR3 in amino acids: CALSPGDYEQYF. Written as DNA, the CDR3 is TGTGCTCTGTCCCCGGGGGACTACGAGCAGTACTTC.

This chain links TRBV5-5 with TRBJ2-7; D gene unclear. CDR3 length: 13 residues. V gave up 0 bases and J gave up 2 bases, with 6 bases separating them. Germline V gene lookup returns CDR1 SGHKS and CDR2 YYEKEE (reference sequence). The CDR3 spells CASSLAGPYEQYF. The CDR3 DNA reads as TGTGCCAGCAGCTTGGCAGGCCCCTACGAGCAGTACTTC.

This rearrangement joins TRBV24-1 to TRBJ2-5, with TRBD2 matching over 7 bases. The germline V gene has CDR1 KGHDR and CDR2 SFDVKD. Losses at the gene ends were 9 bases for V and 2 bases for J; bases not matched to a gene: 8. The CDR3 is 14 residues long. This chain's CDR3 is CATSPGGSQETQYF. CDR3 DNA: TGTGCCACCTCCCCGGGGGGATCGCAAGAGACCCAGTACTTC.

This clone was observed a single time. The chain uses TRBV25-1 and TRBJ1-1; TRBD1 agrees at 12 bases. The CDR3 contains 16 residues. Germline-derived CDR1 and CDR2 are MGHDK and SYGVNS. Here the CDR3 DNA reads TGTCCGATTGCGGGGACAGGGGGCGTCAGGGAAACTGAAGCTTTCTTT. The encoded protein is CPIAGTGGVRETEAFF.

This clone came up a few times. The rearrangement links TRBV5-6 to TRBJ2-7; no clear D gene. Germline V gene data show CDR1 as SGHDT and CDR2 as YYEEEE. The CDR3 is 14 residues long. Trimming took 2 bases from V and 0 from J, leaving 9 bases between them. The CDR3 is CASSFEPSSYEQYF. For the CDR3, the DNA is TGTGCCAGCAGCTTCGAGCCCTCCTCCTACGAGCAGTACTTC.

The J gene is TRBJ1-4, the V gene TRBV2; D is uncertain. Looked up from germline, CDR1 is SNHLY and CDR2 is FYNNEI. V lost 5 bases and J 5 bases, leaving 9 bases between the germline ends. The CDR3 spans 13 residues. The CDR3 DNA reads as TGTGCCAGCAGTCTCCGAGAGAATGAAAAACTGTTTTTT. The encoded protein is CASSLRENEKLFF. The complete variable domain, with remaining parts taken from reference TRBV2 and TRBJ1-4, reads EPEVTQTPSHQVTQMGQEVILRCVPISNHLYFYWYRQILGQKVEFLVSFYNNEISEKSEIFDDQFSVERPDGSNFTLKIRSTKLEDSAMYFCASSLRENEKLFFGSGTQLSVL.

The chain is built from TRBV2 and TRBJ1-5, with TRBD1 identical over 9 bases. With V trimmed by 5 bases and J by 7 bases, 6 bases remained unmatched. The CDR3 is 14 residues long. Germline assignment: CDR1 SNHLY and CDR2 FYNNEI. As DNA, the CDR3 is TGTGCCAGCAGTCCGACAGGGGGTAGGCAGCCCCAGCATTTT. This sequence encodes CASSPTGGRQPQHF.

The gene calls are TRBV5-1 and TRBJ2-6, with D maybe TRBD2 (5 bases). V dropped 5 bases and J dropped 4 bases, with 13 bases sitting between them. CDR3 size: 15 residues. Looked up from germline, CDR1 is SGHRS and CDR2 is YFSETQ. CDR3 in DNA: TGCGCCAGCAGGGCGCCGGGAACCGGGGCCAACGTCCTGACTTTC. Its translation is CASRAPGTGANVLTF. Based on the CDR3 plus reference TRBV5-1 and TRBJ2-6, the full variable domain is KAGVTQTPRYLIKTRGQQVTLSCSPISGHRSVSWYQQTPGQGLQFLFEYFSETQRNKGNFPGRFSGRQFSNSRSEMNVSTLELGDSALYLCASRAPGTGANVLTFGAGSRLTVL.

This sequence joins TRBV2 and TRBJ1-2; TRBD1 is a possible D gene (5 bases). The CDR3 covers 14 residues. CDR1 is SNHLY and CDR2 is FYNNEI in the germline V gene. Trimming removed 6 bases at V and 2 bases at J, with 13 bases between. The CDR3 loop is CASSRSGGNYGYTF. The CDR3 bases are TGTGCCAGCAGCCGGTCGGGGGGAAACTATGGCTACACCTTC.

As DNA, the CDR3 is TGTGCCAGCAGCTTAGGGATGGGGGCAGGAAATGAAAAACTGTTTTTT. Its translation is CASSLGMGAGNEKLFF. The rearrangement uses TRBV7-9 and TRBJ1-4; maybe TRBD1 (6 bases). Trimming removed 1 base at V and 5 bases at J, with 14 bases between. The CDR3 has 16 residues. Germline V lookup: CDR1 SEHNR, CDR2 FQNEAQ (reference sequence).

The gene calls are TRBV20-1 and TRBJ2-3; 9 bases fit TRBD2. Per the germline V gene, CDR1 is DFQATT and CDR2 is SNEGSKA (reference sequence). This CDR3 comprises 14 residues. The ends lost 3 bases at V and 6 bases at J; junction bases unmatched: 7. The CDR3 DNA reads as TGCAGTGCTAGTGGGCTAGCGGGGTTGGATACGCAGTATTTT. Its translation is CSASGLAGLDTQYF.